This TCR beta chain was recorded in a study of blood T cell repertoires in COVID-19. Clones were sequenced by immunoSEQ multiplex PCR, and TCRdb holds only the in-frame ones, with some missing. The sample has some 110,000 clones, 80% to 90% seen once. Unmatched junction bases numbered 5, after V lost 5 bases and J lost 5 bases. Germline CDR1 and CDR2: MNHEY and SMNVEV (reference sequence). The CDR3 sequence is 13 residues long. The specimen was peripheral blood. The receptor comes from a middle-aged man with acute or convalescent COVID-19. J is TRBJ1-2 and V is TRBV27, with 7 bases aligning to TRBD1. CDR3 sequence (DNA): TGTGCCAGCAGTCTAGGGGGCGCTTATGGCTACACCTTC. As protein: CASSLGGAYGYTF.